This T cell receptor (beta chain) was documented in a study of cytomegalovirus exposure and HLA in healthy donors. V lost 6 bases to trimming and J lost 3 bases, with 15 bases between them. The CDR3 consists of 15 residues. CDR1 and CDR2 from the germline V gene are SGHTA and FQGNSA. Primers included in the PCR were 60 Vbeta and 13 Jbeta primers. Under the authors' procedure: Later, tens of millions of unique TCR beta chains were counted in an analysis, and roughly 10 million of them were shared. Sequencing used immunoSEQ multiplex PCR; TCRdb keeps in-frame clones, though not all of them. V, J and clone size were drawn from that table, and D and trimming were deduced from the DNA. The sample holds some 140,000 clones, 72% seen once. In regard to this clone: Antigen specificity is unknown.

Study-wide findings and caveats: Most likely, a cluster of highly shared sequence variants arose as a sequencing artifact. TRBV6-2, TRBV6-3 and some other V segments were excluded as indistinguishable. Reports indicated that the classifier achieved high specificity and sensitivity in diagnosing cytomegalovirus status.

The sample consisted of PBMCs. V usage is TRBV7-2 and J usage is TRBJ2-1; D is possibly TRBD2 (6 bases). This clonotype originated in a man aged 50-59 years in good health and CMV-seropositive. CDR3: CASRGSGSGYNEQFF. The CDR3 nucleotides are TGTGCCAGCAGGGGCAGCGGGTCGGGCTACAATGAGCAGTTCTTC.